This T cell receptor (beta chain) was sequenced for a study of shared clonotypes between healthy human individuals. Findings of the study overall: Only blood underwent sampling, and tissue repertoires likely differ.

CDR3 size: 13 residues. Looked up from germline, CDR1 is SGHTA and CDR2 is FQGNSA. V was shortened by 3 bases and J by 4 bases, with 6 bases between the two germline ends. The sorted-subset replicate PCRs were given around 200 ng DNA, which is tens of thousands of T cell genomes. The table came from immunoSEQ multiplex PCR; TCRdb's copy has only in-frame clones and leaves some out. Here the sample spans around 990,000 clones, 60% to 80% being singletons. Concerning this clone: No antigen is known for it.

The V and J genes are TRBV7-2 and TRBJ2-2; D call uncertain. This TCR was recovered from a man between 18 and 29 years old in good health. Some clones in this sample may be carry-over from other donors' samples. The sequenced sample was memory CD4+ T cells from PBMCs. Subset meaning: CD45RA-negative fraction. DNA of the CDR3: TGTGCCAGCAGCTTGCTTTTCACCGGGGAGCTGTTTTTT. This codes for CASSLLFTGELFF.